The rows below give T cell receptor beta chains drawn from one sample of a study of early T cells in non-severe SARS-CoV-2 infection. TCRdb independently ran MiXCR on the 5' RACE reads; one entry per CDR3 protein. The sample contains 85,000 to 100,000 distinct CDR3 sequences, approximately 11% of which appear only once. Material: whole blood, obtained at baseline. These receptors were taken from an adult who was a healthcare worker with PCR-confirmed SARS-CoV-2 infection or an uninfected control (not recorded which). CDR3s include the opening cysteine and the closing phenylalanine or tryptophan. The order of the fields is V gene, CDR3 length, D gene, J gene, clone size, CDR3 protein, CDR3 DNA. A D gene is named only where the DNA matches it firmly. Size is stated for part of the rows, as once, few or many counts, or as a class when the clone is expanded.

v_gene: TRBV19; len: 16; d_gene: -; j_gene: TRBJ2-1; abundance: few; CDR3aa: CATSRDGYITYNEQFF; CDR3nt: TGTGCCACCTCCCGGGACGGCTATATCACCTACAATGAGCAGTTCTTC
v_gene: TRBV6-2/TRBV6-3; len: 12; d_gene: -; j_gene: TRBJ2-5; abundance: many; CDR3aa: CASRSGVETQYF; CDR3nt: TGTGCCAGCAGATCAGGGGTAGAGACCCAGTACTTC
v_gene: TRBV10-3; len: 14; d_gene: -; j_gene: TRBJ2-5; abundance: -; CDR3aa: CAISAGELGETQYF; CDR3nt: TGTGCCATCAGCGCAGGGGAGTTGGGTGAGACCCAGTACTTC
v_gene: TRBV7-7; len: 14; d_gene: -; j_gene: TRBJ2-1; abundance: few; CDR3aa: CASSLFQGDNEQFF; CDR3nt: TGTGCCAGCAGCTTATTTCAGGGAGACAATGAGCAGTTCTTC
v_gene: TRBV28; len: 15; d_gene: TRBD2; j_gene: TRBJ2-3; abundance: -; CDR3aa: CATGGLAGRPDTQYF; CDR3nt: TGTGCCACCGGTGGACTAGCGGGGCGACCAGATACGCAGTATTTT
v_gene: TRBV3-1; len: 14; d_gene: TRBD1; j_gene: TRBJ1-1; abundance: many; CDR3aa: CASSLGQGRTEAFF; CDR3nt: TGTGCCAGCAGCTTGGGACAGGGGAGAACTGAAGCTTTCTTT
v_gene: TRBV7-3; len: 15; d_gene: TRBD2; j_gene: TRBJ2-1; abundance: many; CDR3aa: CASSLLAGLRNEQFF; CDR3nt: TGTGCCAGCAGCTTACTAGCGGGATTGAGGAATGAGCAGTTCTTC
v_gene: TRBV10-2; len: 15; d_gene: TRBD2; j_gene: TRBJ2-5; abundance: -; CDR3aa: CASSDAGGPQETQYF; CDR3nt: TGCGCCAGCAGTGATGCGGGAGGGCCCCAAGAGACCCAGTACTTC
v_gene: TRBV5-4; len: 14; d_gene: -; j_gene: TRBJ1-2; abundance: many; CDR3aa: CASSFPDRRYGYTF; CDR3nt: TGTGCCAGCAGCTTTCCAGACAGGCGGTATGGCTACACCTTC
v_gene: TRBV5-6; len: 18; d_gene: TRBD1; j_gene: TRBJ2-3; abundance: few; CDR3aa: CASSLGGGQGGFTDTQYF; CDR3nt: TGTGCCAGCAGCTTAGGGGGAGGACAGGGAGGTTTTACAGATACGCAGTATTTT
v_gene: TRBV30; len: 16; d_gene: -; j_gene: TRBJ1-4; abundance: many; CDR3aa: CAWSPGIFSTNEKLFF; CDR3nt: TGTGCCTGGAGTCCCGGGATTTTCTCAACTAATGAAAAACTGTTTTTT
v_gene: TRBV19; len: 13; d_gene: -; j_gene: TRBJ2-2; abundance: many; CDR3aa: CASSITTAGELFF; CDR3nt: TGTGCCAGTAGTATAACTACAGCCGGGGAGCTGTTTTTT
v_gene: TRBV6-4; len: 14; d_gene: -; j_gene: TRBJ1-1; abundance: many; CDR3aa: CASSEGPMNTEAFF; CDR3nt: TGTGCCAGCAGTGAGGGACCCATGAACACTGAAGCTTTCTTT
v_gene: TRBV6-5; len: 15; d_gene: -; j_gene: TRBJ2-3; abundance: -; CDR3aa: CASSYSPLETDTQYF; CDR3nt: TGTGCCAGCAGTTACTCCCCTCTAGAAACAGATACGCAGTATTTT
v_gene: TRBV4-2; len: 16; d_gene: -; j_gene: TRBJ1-2; abundance: few; CDR3aa: CASSPRGEAGSYGYTF; CDR3nt: TGTGCCAGCAGCCCCAGAGGGGAAGCAGGGAGCTATGGCTACACCTTC
v_gene: TRBV7-8; len: 13; d_gene: -; j_gene: TRBJ2-7; abundance: many; CDR3aa: CASSLESSYEQYF; CDR3nt: TGTGCCAGCAGCTTAGAAAGCTCCTACGAGCAGTACTTC
v_gene: TRBV9; len: 15; d_gene: -; j_gene: TRBJ2-1; abundance: few; CDR3aa: CASSVGSRGIHEQFF; CDR3nt: TGTGCCAGCAGCGTAGGCTCTCGGGGTATCCATGAGCAGTTCTTC
v_gene: TRBV2; len: 15; d_gene: -; j_gene: TRBJ1-6; abundance: many; CDR3aa: CASSAPGRGNSPLHF; CDR3nt: TGTGCCAGCAGTGCGCCTGGGCGGGGAAATTCACCCCTCCACTTT
v_gene: TRBV7-8; len: 18; d_gene: TRBD2; j_gene: TRBJ2-3; abundance: few; CDR3aa: CASSLRTSGGVSTDTQYF; CDR3nt: TGTGCCAGCAGCTTACGGACTAGCGGGGGGGTGAGCACAGATACGCAGTATTTT
v_gene: TRBV29-1; len: 12; d_gene: -; j_gene: TRBJ2-1; abundance: few; CDR3aa: CSVGHNNNEQFF; CDR3nt: TGCAGCGTTGGACACAACAACAATGAGCAGTTCTTC
v_gene: TRBV11-2; len: 14; d_gene: -; j_gene: TRBJ2-7; abundance: few; CDR3aa: CASSPIQGLDEQYF; CDR3nt: TGTGCCAGCAGCCCCATACAGGGTCTGGACGAGCAGTACTTC
v_gene: TRBV30; len: 14; d_gene: -; j_gene: TRBJ2-2; abundance: few; CDR3aa: CAWTISRDSGELFF; CDR3nt: TGTGCCTGGACCATCAGCAGGGATTCCGGGGAGCTGTTTTTT
v_gene: TRBV29-1; len: 13; d_gene: -; j_gene: TRBJ1-4; abundance: many; CDR3aa: CSATGTANEKLFF; CDR3nt: TGCAGCGCTACCGGGACGGCAAATGAAAAACTGTTTTTT
v_gene: TRBV7-2; len: 15; d_gene: TRBD2; j_gene: TRBJ2-5; abundance: -; CDR3aa: CASSLGLAGRETQYF; CDR3nt: TGTGCCAGCAGCTTAGGACTAGCGGGAAGGGAGACCCAGTACTTC
v_gene: TRBV27; len: 15; d_gene: -; j_gene: TRBJ1-2; abundance: few; CDR3aa: CASSLIGGDHYGYTF; CDR3nt: TGTGCCAGCAGTTTAATAGGGGGAGACCACTATGGCTACACCTTC
v_gene: TRBV5-1; len: 14; d_gene: -; j_gene: TRBJ1-1; abundance: few; CDR3aa: CASSLEAGNTEAFF; CDR3nt: TGCGCCAGCAGCTTGGAGGCGGGGAACACTGAAGCTTTCTTT
v_gene: TRBV2; len: 13; d_gene: TRBD1; j_gene: TRBJ2-3; abundance: -; CDR3aa: CASGQGITDTQYF; CDR3nt: TGTGCCAGCGGACAGGGGATCACAGATACGCAGTATTTT
v_gene: TRBV20-1; len: 11; d_gene: -; j_gene: TRBJ2-3; abundance: -; CDR3aa: CSARARDTQYF; CDR3nt: TGCAGTGCTCGGGCCCGAGATACGCAGTATTTT
v_gene: TRBV20-1; len: 13; d_gene: -; j_gene: TRBJ1-4; abundance: few; CDR3aa: CSALTRGDEKLFF; CDR3nt: TGCAGTGCGCTGACGCGAGGGGATGAAAAACTGTTTTTT
v_gene: TRBV5-4; len: 14; d_gene: -; j_gene: TRBJ1-1; abundance: -; CDR3aa: CASSSDNGQGEAFF; CDR3nt: TGTGCCAGCAGCTCCGACAACGGACAAGGTGAAGCTTTCTTT
v_gene: TRBV11-2; len: 13; d_gene: -; j_gene: TRBJ2-1; abundance: few; CDR3aa: CASSLGRGDEQFF; CDR3nt: TGTGCCAGCAGCTTAGGTCGGGGCGATGAGCAGTTCTTC
v_gene: TRBV10-3; len: 13; d_gene: TRBD1; j_gene: TRBJ2-1; abundance: -; CDR3aa: CATRQGSYNEQFF; CDR3nt: TGTGCCACCAGACAGGGGTCCTACAATGAGCAGTTCTTC
v_gene: TRBV10-3; len: 15; d_gene: TRBD1; j_gene: TRBJ1-3; abundance: few; CDR3aa: CAIRTTGGTGNTIYF; CDR3nt: TGTGCCATCAGAACTACAGGGGGCACTGGAAACACCATATATTTT
v_gene: TRBV20-1; len: 20; d_gene: -; j_gene: TRBJ2-3; abundance: many; CDR3aa: CSASGPDVAGFVDNTDTQYF; CDR3nt: TGCAGTGCTAGTGGGCCCGATGTAGCCGGCTTTGTCGACAACACAGATACGCAGTATTTT
v_gene: TRBV10-3; len: 14; d_gene: -; j_gene: TRBJ1-6; abundance: few; CDR3aa: CAISVQAGDSPLHF; CDR3nt: TGTGCCATCAGTGTACAGGCTGGGGATTCACCCCTCCACTTT
v_gene: TRBV19; len: 17; d_gene: TRBD2; j_gene: TRBJ2-7; abundance: once; CDR3aa: CASSSPPGLAGVYEQYF; CDR3nt: TGTGCCAGTAGTTCTCCCCCGGGACTAGCGGGAGTCTACGAGCAGTACTTC
v_gene: TRBV29-1; len: 12; d_gene: -; j_gene: TRBJ2-7; abundance: -; CDR3aa: CSAGGDTYEQYF; CDR3nt: TGCAGCGCAGGAGGGGACACCTACGAGCAGTACTTC
v_gene: TRBV4-2; len: 13; d_gene: -; j_gene: TRBJ1-6; abundance: many; CDR3aa: CASSQDYNSPLHF; CDR3nt: TGTGCCAGCAGCCAAGACTATAATTCACCCCTCCACTTT
v_gene: TRBV5-1; len: 14; d_gene: -; j_gene: TRBJ2-2; abundance: many; CDR3aa: CASSLRGDTGELFF; CDR3nt: TGCGCCAGCAGCTTGAGGGGAGACACCGGGGAGCTGTTTTTT
v_gene: TRBV12-3/TRBV12-4; len: 12; d_gene: -; j_gene: TRBJ2-5; abundance: many; CDR3aa: CASRGPGETQYF; CDR3nt: TGTGCCAGCCGGGGCCCAGGGGAGACCCAGTACTTC
v_gene: TRBV7-8; len: 18; d_gene: TRBD2; j_gene: TRBJ2-3; abundance: few; CDR3aa: CASSLSLRSGASTDTQYF; CDR3nt: TGTGCCAGCAGCTTATCCCTCCGGAGCGGGGCCAGCACAGATACGCAGTATTTT
v_gene: TRBV10-3; len: 17; d_gene: -; j_gene: TRBJ2-7; abundance: few; CDR3aa: CAISDGLLGSSAREQYF; CDR3nt: TGTGCCATCAGTGATGGGTTGTTAGGGTCCAGTGCTCGCGAGCAGTACTTC
v_gene: TRBV5-1; len: 12; d_gene: -; j_gene: TRBJ2-7; abundance: once; CDR3aa: CASSFGDYEQYF; CDR3nt: TGCGCCAGCAGCTTCGGTGACTACGAGCAGTACTTC
v_gene: TRBV5-4; len: 13; d_gene: -; j_gene: TRBJ1-2; abundance: -; CDR3aa: CASSLYQDYGYTF; CDR3nt: TGTGCCAGCAGCTTGTACCAGGACTATGGCTACACCTTC
v_gene: TRBV11-2; len: 14; d_gene: -; j_gene: TRBJ2-2; abundance: -; CDR3aa: CASSLSINTGELFF; CDR3nt: TGTGCCAGCAGCTTAAGTATTAACACCGGGGAGCTGTTTTTT
v_gene: TRBV12-3/TRBV12-4; len: 12; d_gene: -; j_gene: TRBJ1-2; abundance: many; CDR3aa: CASSLGTHGYTF; CDR3nt: TGTGCCAGCAGTTTGGGTACGCATGGCTACACCTTC
v_gene: TRBV5-1; len: 14; d_gene: -; j_gene: TRBJ1-1; abundance: few; CDR3aa: CASSSTGVGTEAFF; CDR3nt: TGCGCCAGCAGCTCGACCGGTGTGGGCACTGAAGCTTTCTTT
v_gene: TRBV9; len: 14; d_gene: -; j_gene: TRBJ2-7; abundance: many; CDR3aa: CASSVGWGAYEQYF; CDR3nt: TGTGCCAGCAGCGTAGGTTGGGGGGCCTACGAGCAGTACTTC
v_gene: TRBV19; len: 18; d_gene: TRBD2; j_gene: TRBJ2-4; abundance: many; CDR3aa: CASSTSTGLAGRVNIQYF; CDR3nt: TGTGCCAGTAGTACCTCGACGGGACTAGCGGGGAGAGTGAACATTCAGTACTTC
v_gene: TRBV6-2/TRBV6-3; len: 15; d_gene: -; j_gene: TRBJ2-1; abundance: -; CDR3aa: CASSQGTIPSDEQFF; CDR3nt: TGTGCCAGCAGTCAAGGGACAATCCCCAGTGATGAGCAGTTCTTC
v_gene: TRBV7-2; len: 12; d_gene: -; j_gene: TRBJ2-7; abundance: -; CDR3aa: CASSDSGDEQYF; CDR3nt: TGTGCCAGCAGCGACTCCGGGGACGAGCAGTACTTC
v_gene: TRBV7-3; len: 14; d_gene: TRBD1; j_gene: TRBJ2-3; abundance: -; CDR3aa: CASSRGQATDTQYF; CDR3nt: TGTGCCAGCAGCCGAGGACAGGCCACAGATACGCAGTATTTT